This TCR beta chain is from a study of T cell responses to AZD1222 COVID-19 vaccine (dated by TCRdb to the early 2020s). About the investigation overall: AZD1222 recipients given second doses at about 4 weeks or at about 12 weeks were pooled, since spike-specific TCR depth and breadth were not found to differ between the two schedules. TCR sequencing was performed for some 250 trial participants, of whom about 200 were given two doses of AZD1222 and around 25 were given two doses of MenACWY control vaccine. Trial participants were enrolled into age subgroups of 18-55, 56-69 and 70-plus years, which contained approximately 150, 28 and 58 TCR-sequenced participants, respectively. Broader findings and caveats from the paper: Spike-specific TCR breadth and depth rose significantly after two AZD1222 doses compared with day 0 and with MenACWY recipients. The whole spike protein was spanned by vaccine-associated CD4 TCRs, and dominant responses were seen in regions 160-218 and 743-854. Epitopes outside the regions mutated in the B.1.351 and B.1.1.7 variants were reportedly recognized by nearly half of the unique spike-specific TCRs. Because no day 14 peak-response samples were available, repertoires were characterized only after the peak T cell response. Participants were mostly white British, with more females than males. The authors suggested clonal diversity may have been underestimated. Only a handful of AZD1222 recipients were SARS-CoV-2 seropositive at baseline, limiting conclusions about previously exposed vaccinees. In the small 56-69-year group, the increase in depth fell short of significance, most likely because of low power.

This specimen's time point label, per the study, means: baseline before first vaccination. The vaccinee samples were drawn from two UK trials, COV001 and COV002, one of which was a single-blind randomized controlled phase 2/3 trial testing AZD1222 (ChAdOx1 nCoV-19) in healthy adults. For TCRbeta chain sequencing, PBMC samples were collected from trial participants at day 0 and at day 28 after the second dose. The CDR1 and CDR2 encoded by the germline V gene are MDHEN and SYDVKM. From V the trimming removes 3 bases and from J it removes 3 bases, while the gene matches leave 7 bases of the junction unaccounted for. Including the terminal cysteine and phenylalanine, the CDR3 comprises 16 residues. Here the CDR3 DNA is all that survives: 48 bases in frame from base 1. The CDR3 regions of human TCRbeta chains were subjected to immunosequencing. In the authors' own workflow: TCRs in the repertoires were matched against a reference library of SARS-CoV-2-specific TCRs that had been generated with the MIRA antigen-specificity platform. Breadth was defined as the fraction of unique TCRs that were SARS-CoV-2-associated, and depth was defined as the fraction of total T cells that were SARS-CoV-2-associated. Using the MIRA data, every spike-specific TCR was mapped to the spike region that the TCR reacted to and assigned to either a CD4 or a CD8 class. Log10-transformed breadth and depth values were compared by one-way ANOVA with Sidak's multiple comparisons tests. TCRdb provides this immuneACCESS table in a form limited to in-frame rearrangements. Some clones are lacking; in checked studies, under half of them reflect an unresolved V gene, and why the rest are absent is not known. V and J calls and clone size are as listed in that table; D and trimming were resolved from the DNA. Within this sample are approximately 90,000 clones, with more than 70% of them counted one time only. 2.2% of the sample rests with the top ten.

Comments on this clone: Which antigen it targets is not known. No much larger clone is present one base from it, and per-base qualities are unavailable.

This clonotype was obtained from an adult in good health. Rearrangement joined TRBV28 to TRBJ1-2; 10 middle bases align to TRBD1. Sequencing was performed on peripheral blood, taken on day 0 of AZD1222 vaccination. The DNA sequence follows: TGTGCCAGCAGTTTGGTCGGACAGGGGGGTGACTATGGCTACACCTTC. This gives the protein CASSLVGQGGDYGYTF.